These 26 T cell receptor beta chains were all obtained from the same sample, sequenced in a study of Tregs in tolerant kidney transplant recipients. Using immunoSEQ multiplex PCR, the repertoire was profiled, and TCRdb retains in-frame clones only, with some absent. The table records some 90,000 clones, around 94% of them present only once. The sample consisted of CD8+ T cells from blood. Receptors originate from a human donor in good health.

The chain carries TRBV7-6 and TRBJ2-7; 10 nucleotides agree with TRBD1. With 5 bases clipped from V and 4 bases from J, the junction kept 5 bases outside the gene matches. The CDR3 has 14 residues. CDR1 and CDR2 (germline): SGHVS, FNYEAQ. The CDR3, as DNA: TGTGCCAGCAGCCAGACAGGGGGCTTTTACGAGCAGTACTTC. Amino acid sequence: CASSQTGGFYEQYF.

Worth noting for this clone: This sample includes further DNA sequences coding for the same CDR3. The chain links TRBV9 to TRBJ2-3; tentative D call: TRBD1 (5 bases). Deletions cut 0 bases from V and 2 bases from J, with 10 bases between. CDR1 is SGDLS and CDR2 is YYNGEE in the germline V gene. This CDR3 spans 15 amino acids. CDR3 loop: CASSVGGLSTDTQYF. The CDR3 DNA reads TGTGCCAGCAGCGTAGGGGGCCTGTCCACAGATACGCAGTATTTT.

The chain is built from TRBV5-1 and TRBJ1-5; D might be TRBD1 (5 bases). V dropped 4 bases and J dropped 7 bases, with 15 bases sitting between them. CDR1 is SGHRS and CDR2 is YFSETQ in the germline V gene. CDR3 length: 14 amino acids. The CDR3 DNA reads TGCGCCAGCAGCCCGGTTCGCGGGGCCCAGCCCCAGCATTTT. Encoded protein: CASSPVRGAQPQHF.

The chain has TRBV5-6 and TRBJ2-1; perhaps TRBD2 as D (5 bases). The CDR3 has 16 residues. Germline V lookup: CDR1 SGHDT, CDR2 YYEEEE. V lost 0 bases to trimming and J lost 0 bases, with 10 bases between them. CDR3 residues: CASSLGVGSSYNEQFF. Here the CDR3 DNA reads TGTGCCAGCAGCTTGGGAGTGGGGAGCTCCTACAATGAGCAGTTCTTC.

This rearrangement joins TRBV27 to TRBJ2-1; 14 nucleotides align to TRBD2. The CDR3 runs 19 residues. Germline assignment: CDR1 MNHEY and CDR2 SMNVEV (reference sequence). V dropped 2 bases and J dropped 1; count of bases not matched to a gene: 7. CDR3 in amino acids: CASSLPTSGGARSYNEQFF. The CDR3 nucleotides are TGTGCCAGCAGTTTACCGACTAGCGGGGGGGCCAGGTCCTACAATGAGCAGTTCTTC.

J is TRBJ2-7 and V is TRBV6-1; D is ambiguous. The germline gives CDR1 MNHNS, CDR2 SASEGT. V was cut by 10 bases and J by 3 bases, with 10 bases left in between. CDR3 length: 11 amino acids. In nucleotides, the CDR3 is TGTGCCACTCGGCTCGGCTACGAGCAGTACTTC. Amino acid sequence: CATRLGYEQYF.

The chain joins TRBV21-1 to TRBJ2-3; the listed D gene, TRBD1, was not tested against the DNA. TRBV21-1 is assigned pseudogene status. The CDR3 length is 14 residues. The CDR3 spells CARGRGSLTDTQYF. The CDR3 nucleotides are TGTGCCCGGGGCAGGGGGTCCCTCACAGATACGCAGTATTTT.

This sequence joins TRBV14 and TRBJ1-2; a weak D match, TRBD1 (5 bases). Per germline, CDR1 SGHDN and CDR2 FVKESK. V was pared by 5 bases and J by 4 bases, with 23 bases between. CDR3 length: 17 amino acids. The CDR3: CASSAIPIGHALYGYTF. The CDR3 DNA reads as TGTGCCAGCAGCGCTATTCCGATAGGACATGCCCTCTATGGCTACACCTTC.

CDR3 nucleotide sequence: TGTGCCAGCAGTTACGAGGCGGGAGGGCCGGTTGAGCAGTTCTTC. Amino acid sequence: CASSYEAGGPVEQFF. This chain joins TRBV6-5 and TRBJ2-1; 9 positions agree with TRBD2. V shed 2 bases and J 9 bases; nucleotides not matched to a gene: 8. From germline, CDR1 is MNHEY and CDR2 SVGAGI. CDR3 length equals 15 residues.

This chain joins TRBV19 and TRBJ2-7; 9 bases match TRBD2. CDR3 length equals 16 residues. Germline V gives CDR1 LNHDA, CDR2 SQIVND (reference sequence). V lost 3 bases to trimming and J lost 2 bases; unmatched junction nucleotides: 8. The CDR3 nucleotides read TGTGCCAGTAGTATGTTTAAGGCTAGCGGGACCTACGAGCAGTACTTC. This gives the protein CASSMFKASGTYEQYF.

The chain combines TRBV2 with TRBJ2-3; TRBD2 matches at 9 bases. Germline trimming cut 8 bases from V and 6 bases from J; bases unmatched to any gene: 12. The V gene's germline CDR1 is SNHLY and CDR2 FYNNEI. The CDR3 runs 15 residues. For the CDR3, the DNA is TGTGCCAGCGGCTCTGTAGTAGCGGGAGTTGATACGCAGTATTTT. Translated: CASGSVVAGVDTQYF.

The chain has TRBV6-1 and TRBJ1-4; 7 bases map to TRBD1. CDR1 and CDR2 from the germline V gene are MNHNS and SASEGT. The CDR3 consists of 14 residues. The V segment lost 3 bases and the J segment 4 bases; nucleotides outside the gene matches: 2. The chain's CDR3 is CASSDGTDNEKLFF. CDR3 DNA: TGTGCCAGCAGTGACGGGACAGATAATGAAAAACTGTTTTTT.

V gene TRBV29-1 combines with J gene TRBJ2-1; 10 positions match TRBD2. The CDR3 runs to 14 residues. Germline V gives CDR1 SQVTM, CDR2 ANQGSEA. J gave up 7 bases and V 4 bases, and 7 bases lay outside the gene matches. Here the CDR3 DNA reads TGCAGCGTTGGCCTCGGACTAGCGGCGAATGAGCAGTTCTTC. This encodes CSVGLGLAANEQFF.

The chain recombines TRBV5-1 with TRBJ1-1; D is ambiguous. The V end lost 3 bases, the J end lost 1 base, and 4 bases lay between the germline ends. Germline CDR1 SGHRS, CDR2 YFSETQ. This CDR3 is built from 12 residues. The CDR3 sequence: CASSWGNTEAFF. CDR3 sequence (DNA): TGCGCCAGCAGCTGGGGGAACACTGAAGCTTTCTTT.

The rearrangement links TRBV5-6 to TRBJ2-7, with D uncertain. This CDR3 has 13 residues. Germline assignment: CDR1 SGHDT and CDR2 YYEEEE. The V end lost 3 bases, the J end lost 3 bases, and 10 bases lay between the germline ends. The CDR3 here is CASSSDTNYEQYF. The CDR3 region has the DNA TGTGCCAGCAGCTCCGACACCAACTACGAGCAGTACTTC.

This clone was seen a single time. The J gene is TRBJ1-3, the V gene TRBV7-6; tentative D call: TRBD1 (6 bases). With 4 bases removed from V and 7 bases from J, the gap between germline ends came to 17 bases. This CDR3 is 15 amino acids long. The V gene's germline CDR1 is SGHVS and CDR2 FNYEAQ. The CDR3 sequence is CASSSPLQGTNTIYF. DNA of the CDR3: TGTGCCAGCAGCTCTCCCCTACAGGGTACGAACACCATATATTTT.

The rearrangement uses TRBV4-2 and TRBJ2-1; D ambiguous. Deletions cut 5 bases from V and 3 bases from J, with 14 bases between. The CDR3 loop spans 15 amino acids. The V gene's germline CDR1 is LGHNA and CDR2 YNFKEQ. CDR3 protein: CASSALSLGYNEQFF. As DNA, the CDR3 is TGTGCCAGCAGCGCTCTATCGCTCGGCTACAATGAGCAGTTCTTC.

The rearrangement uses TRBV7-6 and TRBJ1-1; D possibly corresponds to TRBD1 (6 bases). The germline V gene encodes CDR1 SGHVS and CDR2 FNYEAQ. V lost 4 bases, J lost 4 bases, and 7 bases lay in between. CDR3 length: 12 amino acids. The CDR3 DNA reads TGTGCCAGCAGCTCGGACAGCACTGAAGCTTTCTTT. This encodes CASSSDSTEAFF.

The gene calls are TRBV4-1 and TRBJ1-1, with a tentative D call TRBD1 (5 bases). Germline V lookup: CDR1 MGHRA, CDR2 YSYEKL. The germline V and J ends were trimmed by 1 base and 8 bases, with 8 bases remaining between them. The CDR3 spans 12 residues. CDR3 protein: CASSQVWDEAFF. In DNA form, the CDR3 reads TGCGCCAGCAGCCAAGTTTGGGACGAAGCTTTCTTT.

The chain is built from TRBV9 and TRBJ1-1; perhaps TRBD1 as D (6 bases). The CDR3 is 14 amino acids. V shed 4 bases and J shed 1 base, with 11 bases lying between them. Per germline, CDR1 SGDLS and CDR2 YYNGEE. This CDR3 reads CASSPGGGNTEAFF. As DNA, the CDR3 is TGTGCCAGCAGCCCCGGAGGGGGGAACACTGAAGCTTTCTTT. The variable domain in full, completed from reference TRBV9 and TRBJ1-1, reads DSGVTQTPKHLITATGQRVTLRCSPRSGDLSVYWYQQSLDQGLQFLIQYYNGEERAKGNILERFSAQQFPDLHSELNLSSLELGDSALYFCASSPGGGNTEAFFGQGTRLTVV.

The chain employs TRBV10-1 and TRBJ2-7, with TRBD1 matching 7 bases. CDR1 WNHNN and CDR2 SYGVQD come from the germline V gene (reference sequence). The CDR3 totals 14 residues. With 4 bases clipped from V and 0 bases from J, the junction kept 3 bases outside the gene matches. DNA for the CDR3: TGCGCCAGCAGTGGCGCAGGGGGCTCCTACGAGCAGTACTTC. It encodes CASSGAGGSYEQYF.

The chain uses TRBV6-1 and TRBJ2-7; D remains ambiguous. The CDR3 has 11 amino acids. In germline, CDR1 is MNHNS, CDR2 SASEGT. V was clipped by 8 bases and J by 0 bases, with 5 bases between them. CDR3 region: CASGSSYEQYF. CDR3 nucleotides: TGTGCCAGCGGCAGCTCCTACGAGCAGTACTTC.

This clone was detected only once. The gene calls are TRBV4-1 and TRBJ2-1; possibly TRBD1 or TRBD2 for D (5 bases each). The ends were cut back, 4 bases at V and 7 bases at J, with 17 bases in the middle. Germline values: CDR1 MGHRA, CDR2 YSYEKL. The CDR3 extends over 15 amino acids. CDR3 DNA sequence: TGCGCCAGCAGCCTAACCGGGACGTATAGAAATGAGCAGTTCTTC. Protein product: CASSLTGTYRNEQFF.

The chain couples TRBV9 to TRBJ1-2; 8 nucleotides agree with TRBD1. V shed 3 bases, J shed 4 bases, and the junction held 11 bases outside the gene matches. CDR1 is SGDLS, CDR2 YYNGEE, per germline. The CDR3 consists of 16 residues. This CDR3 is CASSETATGDGYGYTF. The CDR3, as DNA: TGTGCCAGCAGCGAAACCGCGACAGGGGATGGCTATGGCTACACCTTC.

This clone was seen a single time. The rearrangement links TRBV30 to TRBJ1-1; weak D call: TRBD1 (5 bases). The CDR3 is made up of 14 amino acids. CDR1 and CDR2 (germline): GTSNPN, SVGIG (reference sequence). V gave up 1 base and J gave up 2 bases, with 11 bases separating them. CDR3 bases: TGTGCCTGGAGTGCGACAGTTTCTAACACTGAAGCTTTCTTT. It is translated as CAWSATVSNTEAFF.

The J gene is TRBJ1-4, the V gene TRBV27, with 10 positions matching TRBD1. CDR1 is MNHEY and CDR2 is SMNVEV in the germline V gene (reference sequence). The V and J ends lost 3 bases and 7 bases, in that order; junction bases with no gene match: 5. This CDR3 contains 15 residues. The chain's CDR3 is CASSFGTGASEKLFF. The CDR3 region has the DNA TGTGCCAGCAGTTTCGGGACAGGGGCTAGTGAAAAACTGTTTTTT.